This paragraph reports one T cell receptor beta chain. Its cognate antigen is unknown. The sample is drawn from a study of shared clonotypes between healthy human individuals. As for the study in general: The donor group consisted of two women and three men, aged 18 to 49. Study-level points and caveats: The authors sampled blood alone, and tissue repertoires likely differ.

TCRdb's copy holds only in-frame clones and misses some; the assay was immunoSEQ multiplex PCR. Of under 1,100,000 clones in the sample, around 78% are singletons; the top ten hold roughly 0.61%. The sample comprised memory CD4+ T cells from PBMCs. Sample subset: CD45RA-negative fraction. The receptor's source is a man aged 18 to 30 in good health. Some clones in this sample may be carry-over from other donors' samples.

Here the CDR3 reads CASSLRLATDTQYF. The CDR3 region has the DNA TGTGCCAGCAGCCTCAGACTAGCAACAGATACGCAGTATTTT. This rearrangement joins TRBV27 to TRBJ2-3, with 7 bases that match TRBD2. CDR3 size: 14 residues. Germline V gives CDR1 MNHEY, CDR2 SMNVEV (reference sequence). V lost 6 bases and J lost 3; bases outside the gene matches: 6.